The present T cell receptor (beta chain) was sequenced within a study of cytomegalovirus exposure and HLA in healthy donors. Study results and limitations: There were several of the most significant clusters that appeared linked to common viral pathogens in a later analysis. Segments of the TCR beta V type were, in most cases, productive about 90% or about 30% of the time in an earlier analysis.

Losses at the gene ends were 4 bases for V and 7 bases for J; bases not matched to a gene: 4. The CDR3 extends over 14 amino acids. CDR1 SGDLS and CDR2 YYNGEE come from the germline V gene. Turning to this clone: Its antigen remains unknown.

Primers included in the PCR were 60 Vbeta and 13 Jbeta primers. Authors' data handling: In a later analysis, of about 80 million unique beta chains, some 10 million appeared in at least two donors. Clones were read by immunoSEQ multiplex PCR, and TCRdb kept only the in-frame ones, dropping some. V, J and clone size derive from that table, while D and trimming were established from the DNA sequence. The sample records roughly 180,000 clones, 84% being singletons. The sequenced material came from PBMCs. The chain employs TRBV9 and TRBJ1-4; TRBD1 matches 10 bases. The sequence was obtained from a girl aged 5-17 years in good health and CMV-seropositive. CDR3 in DNA: TGTGCCAGCAGCTTCGGACAGGGGGGTGAAAAACTGTTTTTT. Its protein product is CASSFGQGGEKLFF.